A selection of T cell receptor beta chains follows, all from one sample in a study of regulatory T cells in long-lasting Graves disease. TCRdb used MiXCR to reprocess the multiplex PCR reads, holding one entry per CDR3 protein. The table lists roughly 500,000 distinct CDR3 sequences, around an eighth of them singletons. This same sample was also part of a study on T cells in Graves' hyperthyroidism and ophthalmopathy.

The material sequenced was peripheral blood mononuclear cells (PBMCs), taken at new diagnosis, from a patient treated with antithyroid drugs. These receptors were obtained from a young man with Graves disease. CDR3s include the opening cysteine and the closing phenylalanine or tryptophan. The D gene is left open where the match is weak. Expanded clones are given a class, and other clones once, few, many or no size at all.

clone size	D gene	V gene	J gene	CDR3 protein	CDR3 DNA
-	-	TRBV12-3/TRBV12-4	TRBJ1-6	CASSVMGDSPLHF	TGTGCCAGCAGCGTAATGGGGGACTCACCCCTCCACTTT
many	TRBD2	TRBV28	TRBJ2-7	CASSLGRAYYEQYF	TGTGCCAGCAGTTTGGGGAGGGCCTACTACGAGCAGTACTTC
-	TRBD2	TRBV9	TRBJ2-7	CASSPGGCGRNSYEQYF	TGTGCCAGCAGCCCCGGGGGGTGCGGGAGAAATTCCTACGAGCAGTACTTC
few	-	TRBV10-3	TRBJ2-7	CAIGNAGRSYEQYF	TGTGCCATCGGTAATGCGGGGCGCTCCTACGAGCAGTACTTC
-	-	TRBV7-9	TRBJ2-3	CASTSQKRFTDTQYF	TGTGCCAGCACCTCGCAGAAGCGATTCACAGATACGCAGTATTTT
-	TRBD2	TRBV5-1	TRBJ2-6	CASSTSGSSGANVLTF	TGCGCCAGCTCGACTAGCGGGAGCAGTGGGGCCAACGTCCTGACTTTC
-	TRBD1	TRBV19	TRBJ1-5	CASSFDRGQNQPQHF	TGTGCCAGTAGCTTCGACAGGGGACAAAATCAGCCCCAGCATTTT
-	-	TRBV9	TRBJ2-7	CASSVVGHSYEQYF	TGTGCCAGCAGCGTAGTGGGACATTCCTACGAGCAGTACTTC
few	-	TRBV7-3	TRBJ2-1	CASSQLGDEQFF	TGTGCCAGCAGCCAACTGGGGGATGAGCAGTTCTTC
-	-	TRBV27	TRBJ2-1	CASRPFSGVYNEQFF	TGTGCCAGCAGACCCTTCAGCGGTGTGTACAATGAGCAGTTCTTC
few	-	TRBV7-9	TRBJ2-3	CASSRPRGLTDTQYF	TGTGCCAGCAGCCGCCCTAGAGGCCTCACAGATACGCAGTATTTT
few	-	TRBV29-1	TRBJ1-4	CSVTNTLNEKLFF	TGCAGCGTTACGAACACCCTTAATGAAAAACTGTTTTTT
many	-	TRBV2	TRBJ2-7	CASRPRVPLTDEQYF	TGTGCCAGCAGGCCAAGGGTACCCCTTACGGACGAGCAGTACTTC
-	-	TRBV7-2	TRBJ2-1	CASSLGGYPSRRNEQFF	TGTGCCAGCAGCTTAGGGGGCTACCCGTCGAGGAGGAATGAGCAGTTCTTC
-	TRBD1	TRBV20-1	TRBJ2-6	CSAEGGAGANVLTF	TGCAGTGCTGAAGGGGGCGCCGGGGCCAACGTCCTGACTTTC
few	-	TRBV4-1	TRBJ2-1	CASSPTSSGFNEQFF	TGCGCCAGCAGTCCAACTAGCTCGGGATTCAATGAGCAGTTCTTC
-	-	TRBV30	TRBJ1-1	CAWSRVREAFF	TGTGCCTGGAGTCGAGTCAGGGAAGCTTTCTTT
-	-	TRBV5-1	TRBJ2-7	CASSLRTVSYEQYF	TGCGCCAGCAGCTTAAGGACAGTATCCTACGAGCAGTACTTC
few	-	TRBV7-9	TRBJ2-4	CASSRVPRGKNIQYF	TGTGCCAGCAGTCGGGTCCCCCGAGGCAAAAACATTCAGTACTTC
many	TRBD2	TRBV2	TRBJ2-3	CASSTGGTSTDTQYF	TGTGCCAGCAGTACGGGGGGAACTAGCACAGATACGCAGTATTTT
many	TRBD1	TRBV6-1	TRBJ1-6	CASSEEQGTASPLHF	TGTGCCAGCAGTGAAGAACAGGGGACCGCTTCACCCCTCCACTTT
-	TRBD1	TRBV18	TRBJ2-1	CASSPVLQGAHNEQFF	TGTGCCAGCTCACCTGTTTTACAGGGGGCTCACAATGAGCAGTTCTTC
-	-	TRBV19	TRBJ1-2	CASSIREVDGYTF	TGTGCCAGTAGTATAAGGGAGGTTGATGGCTACACCTTC
-	-	TRBV28	TRBJ2-6	CASSLPPYAGANVLTF	TGTGCCAGCAGTTTGCCCCCGTACGCTGGGGCCAACGTCCTGACTTTC
-	TRBD1	TRBV5-1	TRBJ2-3	CASSLLGQGARADTQYF	TGCGCCAGCAGCTTGCTGGGACAGGGGGCGCGTGCAGATACGCAGTATTTT
many	-	TRBV11-2	TRBJ2-7	CASSLGTVWAYEQYF	TGTGCCAGCAGCTTAGGGACAGTCTGGGCCTACGAGCAGTACTTC
many	TRBD1	TRBV29-1	TRBJ2-3	CSARTGSTDTQYF	TGCAGCGCCCGGACAGGGTCGACAGATACGCAGTATTTT
many	TRBD2	TRBV12-3/TRBV12-4	TRBJ2-7	CASTPGLAGGRYEQYF	TGTGCCAGCACGCCGGGACTAGCGGGAGGACGCTACGAGCAGTACTTC
many	TRBD1	TRBV6-2/TRBV6-3	TRBJ1-2	CASRTWTTGGSYGYTF	TGTGCCAGCAGGACCTGGACTACAGGGGGCAGCTATGGCTACACCTTC
-	TRBD1	TRBV6-2/TRBV6-3	TRBJ2-7	CASSPQGVNEQYF	TGTGCCAGCAGCCCACAGGGGGTGAACGAGCAGTACTTC
many	TRBD2	TRBV6-5	TRBJ2-3	CASSYPAGVPDTQYF	TGTGCCAGCAGTTACCCAGCGGGAGTCCCAGATACGCAGTATTTT
many	-	TRBV7-2	TRBJ2-3	CASSFQGAGPEGDTQYF	TGTGCCAGCAGCTTCCAAGGGGCAGGTCCCGAAGGGGATACGCAGTATTTT
few	TRBD1	TRBV3-1	TRBJ1-4	CASSPGDRDEKLFF	TGTGCCAGCAGCCCCGGGGACAGGGACGAAAAACTGTTTTTT
many	-	TRBV6-1	TRBJ2-3	CASSPPRSDTQYF	TGTGCCAGCAGTCCGCCCAGGTCAGATACGCAGTATTTT
many	-	TRBV5-5	TRBJ2-3	CASSSGRDITDTQYF	TGTGCCAGCAGCTCGGGGCGGGACATCACAGATACGCAGTATTTT
few	-	TRBV6-1	TRBJ2-7	CASSSIPVEVSYEQYF	TGTGCCAGCTCCTCCATACCGGTAGAGGTCTCCTACGAGCAGTACTTC
many	-	TRBV10-3	TRBJ2-6	CAIRQHEGSTSGANVLTF	TGTGCCATCAGGCAGCATGAGGGGTCTACCTCTGGGGCCAACGTCCTGACTTTC
-	TRBD1	TRBV12-3/TRBV12-4	TRBJ1-1	CASSLENRGRKAEAFF	TGTGCCAGCAGTTTAGAGAACAGGGGAAGGAAGGCTGAAGCTTTCTTT
-	TRBD1	TRBV20-1	TRBJ1-5	CSGQGANQPQHF	TGCAGTGGACAGGGGGCTAATCAGCCCCAGCATTTT
many	TRBD2	TRBV19	TRBJ2-1	CASSRGLAGGEQFF	TGTGCCAGTAGTAGAGGACTAGCGGGAGGAGAGCAGTTCTTC
many	-	TRBV29-1	TRBJ2-1	CSVVHPWGEQFF	TGCAGCGTTGTACACCCTTGGGGTGAGCAGTTCTTC
many	-	TRBV30	TRBJ2-3	CAWSTTGHTDTQYF	TGTGCCTGGAGTACGACAGGCCACACAGATACGCAGTATTTT
many	TRBD2	TRBV12-3/TRBV12-4	TRBJ2-7	CASSLTGLAGVQQYF	TGTGCCAGCAGTCTCACCGGACTAGCGGGAGTACAGCAGTACTTC
many	TRBD2	TRBV28	TRBJ2-7	CASRQPGLAGEQYF	TGTGCCAGCAGACAACCGGGACTAGCGGGTGAGCAGTACTTC
many	-	TRBV12-3/TRBV12-4	TRBJ1-2	CASNGGASYGYTF	TGTGCCAGCAACGGGGGGGCTAGCTATGGCTACACCTTC
many	-	TRBV20-1	TRBJ2-5	CSPPVRETQYF	TGCAGTCCCCCCGTTCGAGAGACCCAGTACTTC
many	-	TRBV12-3/TRBV12-4	TRBJ2-5	CASRAGQETQYF	TGTGCCAGCAGGGCGGGTCAAGAGACCCAGTACTTC
many	TRBD1	TRBV6-2/TRBV6-3	TRBJ2-7	CATRDSGYEQYF	TGTGCCACCAGGGACAGCGGCTACGAGCAGTACTTC